This T cell receptor beta chain was captured by sequencing in a study of low-dose radiotherapy and immunotherapy resistance in tumors. Across the whole study: Intravenous ipilimumab 1 mg/kg every six weeks was given with nivolumab 240 mg every two weeks. It was every two weeks, one day before radiation and immunotherapy, that intravenous cyclophosphamide 200 mg/m2 was given.

On this clonotype itself: The junction shows a germline mismatch at one end, possibly a read error.

Germline CDR1 is SQVTM and CDR2 is ANQGSEA. The CDR3 covers 12 residues. TRAV- and TRBV-specific primers, spanning alpha and beta chains, primed first-strand cDNA. Amplification of TCRs used a constant-region primer and V-primer adapter for around 18 PCR cycles. TCRdb reanalysed the reads using MiXCR and keeps one entry per CDR3 protein. In the table there are 7,500 to 10,000 distinct CDR3 sequences, roughly 80% of which are singletons. Enrollment required an advanced solid tumor negative for tumor-infiltrating lymphocytes. This sequence joins TRBV29-1 and TRBJ1-2, with D perhaps matching TRBD1 (5 bases). This TCR was sampled from a human donor with advanced metastatic prostate, ovarian, gallbladder or colorectal cancer (not recorded which). This table probably holds off-target reads from a library built for another chain. CDR3 residues: CSVEGARLGYTF. CDR3 bases: TGCAGCGTCGAAGGGGCAAGGCTTGGCTACACCTTC. The whole variable domain, remainder taken from reference TRBV29-1 and TRBJ1-2, is SAVISQKPSRDICQRGTSLTIQCQVDSQVTMMFWYRQQPGQSLTLIATANQGSEATYESGFVIDKFPISRPNLTFSTLTVSNMSPEDSSIYLCSVEGARLGYTFGSGTRLTVV.